The rows below give T cell receptor beta chains drawn from one sample of a study of metastatic and nonmetastatic thyroid tumors. TCRdb used MiXCR to call clones anew from the PCR reads. The sample records some 15,000 clones, about an eighth being singletons. The sequencing input was tumor tissue. The receptor set was obtained from a female donor with papillary thyroid cancer or a benign thyroid nodule (not recorded which). Some clones in this sample may be carry-over from other donors' samples. The CDR3 runs from the conserved cysteine through the conserved F or W. A D gene is named only where the DNA matches it firmly. Clone size appears in some rows only: once, few, many, or a class for an expanded clone.

j_call v_call clone_size d_call cdr3_nt cdr3_aa
TRBJ1-2 TRBV12-3/TRBV12-4 many . TGTGCCAGCAGCCGGGGGGGGATCGGCTATGGCTACACCTTC CASSRGGIGYGYTF
TRBJ2-6 TRBV6-5 few TRBD1 TGTGCCAGCAGGTACTTACAGGGGGGCTCTGGGGCCAACGTCCTGACTTTC CASRYLQGGSGANVLTF
TRBJ1-1 TRBV6-4 . TRBD1 TGTGCCAGCAAACCCCCCCCGGGACAGGGAAACACTGAAGCTTTCTTT CASKPPPGQGNTEAFF
TRBJ1-1 TRBV18 many . TGTGCCAGCTCACCAGCGGCAGGGGTAGCCACTGAAGCTTTCTTT CASSPAAGVATEAFF
TRBJ1-1 TRBV4-2 many TRBD1 TGTGCCAGCAGCCACTCAAGGACAGGGATGAACACTGAAGCTTTCTTT CASSHSRTGMNTEAFF
TRBJ2-3 TRBV6-6 . TRBD2 TGTGCCAGCAGTTACATCGAAAAAGCGGGGACGAGGGATACGCAGTATTTT CASSYIEKAGTRDTQYF
TRBJ2-1 TRBV27 . TRBD2 TGTGCCAGCAGTTTAGGACTAGCTTCTGAGCAGTTCTTC CASSLGLASEQFF
TRBJ1-2 TRBV5-6 many . TGTGCCAGCAGCTTGGTTGGGGCCGGCGCTGATGGCTACACCTTC CASSLVGAGADGYTF
TRBJ1-3 TRBV6-1 many . TGTGCCAGCAGTGACCGGGGTACTGGAAACACCATATATTTT CASSDRGTGNTIYF
TRBJ1-6 TRBV20-1 many . TGCAGTGCTAGAGTCTTGGGTCCCCTCCACTTT CSARVLGPLHF
TRBJ2-1 TRBV2 many TRBD1 TGTGCCAGCTGCAGGGACAGGGAGAGGTCCAATGAGCAGTTCTTC CASCRDRERSNEQFF
TRBJ2-7 TRBV4-2 many TRBD1 TGTGCCAGCAGCCCGCAGCAGGGACAGGAAAGACGGGAGCAGTACTTC CASSPQQGQERREQYF
TRBJ1-6 TRBV9 . . TGTGCCAGCAGCACCGGGGGAGGGGGATCACCCCTCCACTTT CASSTGGGGSPLHF
TRBJ2-7 TRBV12-3/TRBV12-4 . . TGTGCCGGGGGGCAGAACGAGCAGTACTTC CAGGQNEQYF
TRBJ2-2 TRBV5-6 many . TGTGCCAGCAGCTTGGTAAGACACGCGAACACCGGGGAGCTGTTTTTT CASSLVRHANTGELFF
TRBJ2-5 TRBV6-2/TRBV6-3 many TRBD2 TGTGCCAGCAGCCGGACTAGAGAAGAGACCCAGTACTTC CASSRTREETQYF
TRBJ2-7 TRBV6-5 many . TGTGCCAGCAGTTACTCCCGCGGGTCCCACGAGCAGTACTTC CASSYSRGSHEQYF
TRBJ1-1 TRBV6-1 many TRBD1 TGTGCCAGCAGCGGACAGGGAGTTTTGAACACTGAAGCTTTCTTT CASSGQGVLNTEAFF
TRBJ2-3 TRBV10-3 . . TGTGCCACCCGGGAAGCCAGCACAGATAAGCAGTATTTT CATREASTDKQYF